This T cell receptor beta chain came from a study of blood T cell repertoires in COVID-19. At the level of the study: Samples came from the United States, Italy and Spain, spanning acute and convalescent COVID-19. PBMCs, B-cell-depleted T cells, or T cells were the source of the cDNA or gDNA that made up the material.

Per the authors' pipeline: It was from reference gene primer amplification that nucleated cell counts were estimated. The protocol was immunoSEQ multiplex PCR, while the TCRdb copy is restricted to in-frame clones and leaves out a portion. V and J calls and clone size are given by that table; D and trimming were obtained from the DNA. The sample lists around 100,000 clones; about 85% were seen once. This clone came up once. The sequenced material came from peripheral blood. The TCR originated in a man aged 35 to 55 with acute or convalescent COVID-19.

DNA of the CDR3: TGTGCCAGCAGTGTCAGGGGGGCTTATGGCTACACCTTC. Translated, it gives CASSVRGAYGYTF. The gene calls are TRBV2 and TRBJ1-2, with 7 nucleotides matching TRBD1. Germline CDR1 SNHLY, CDR2 FYNNEI. With V trimmed by 4 bases and J by 5 bases, 4 bases remained unmatched. The CDR3 loop spans 13 amino acids.